This T cell receptor (beta chain) was observed in a study of blood T cell repertoires in COVID-19. Study details: In each case, the material was cDNA or gDNA derived from T cells, B-cell-depleted T cells, or PBMCs.

Data came from immunoSEQ multiplex PCR; TCRdb stores just in-frame clones and leaves some out. Among more than 350,000 clones listed, roughly nine tenths were seen once. With 6 bases removed from V and 5 bases from J, the gap between germline ends came to 10 bases. This CDR3 contains 12 residues. The age range of participants was 18 to 89 years, with residence in roughly 25 US areas. The sample consisted of PBMCs or T cells enriched from blood (not recorded which). The chain links TRBV12-3 or TRBV12-4 to TRBJ1-1, with D unresolved. The clonotype originates from a man aged 18-30 years who had recovered from COVID-19. The CDR3: CASREPGTEAFF. CDR3 in DNA: TGTGCCAGCAGAGAACCGGGGACTGAAGCTTTCTTT.